The clone carrying this T cell receptor (beta chain) was seen many times. The sample belongs to a study of identical twins. The authors used template switching to add a universal primer site and gave cDNA unique molecular identifiers. TCRdb redid the calling of the 5' RACE reads with MiXCR, one entry per CDR3 protein. The table has fewer than 550,000 distinct CDR3 sequences, roughly 15% seen once. This sample also belongs to another study, concerning yellow fever vaccine responses in identical twins.

The sequence was obtained from a woman aged 18-35 years in good health. Material for sequencing was CD4+ T cells sorted from blood.

The CDR3 sequence is CASSFPGGPGNEQFF. In nucleotides, the CDR3 is TGCGCCAGCAGCTTCCCAGGGGGCCCCGGGAATGAGCAGTTCTTC. The genes are TRBV5-1 and TRBJ2-1, with 8 nucleotides matching TRBD1. The CDR3 length is 15 residues. Germline loops: CDR1 SGHRS, CDR2 YFSETQ. V shed 2 bases, J shed 7 bases, and the junction held 8 bases outside the gene matches.